This TCR beta chain was obtained from a study of ipilimumab plus nivolumab after autologous stem cell transplantation. Overall study context: Typical patient got 5 ipilimumab doses and about eight nivolumab doses (median).

Libraries were prepared by immunoSEQ multiplex PCR; TCRdb keeps only in-frame clonotypes and omits some of them. In the table there are tens of thousands of clones, 80% to 95% of which are singletons. This CDR3 comprises 15 residues. V was trimmed by 0 bases and J by 2 bases, leaving 8 bases between them. Germline CDR1 reads SGDLS; CDR2 reads YYNGEE. Sequences were derived from PBMCs, sampled in a trial of ipilimumab plus nivolumab as post-transplant consolidation. The sequence was obtained from a male donor with multiple myeloma. This rearrangement joins TRBV9 to TRBJ2-2, with D perhaps TRBD2 (5 bases). As DNA, the CDR3 is TGTGCCAGCAGCGTAGCGGGATCCAACACCGGGGAGCTGTTTTTT. Its translation is CASSVAGSNTGELFF.